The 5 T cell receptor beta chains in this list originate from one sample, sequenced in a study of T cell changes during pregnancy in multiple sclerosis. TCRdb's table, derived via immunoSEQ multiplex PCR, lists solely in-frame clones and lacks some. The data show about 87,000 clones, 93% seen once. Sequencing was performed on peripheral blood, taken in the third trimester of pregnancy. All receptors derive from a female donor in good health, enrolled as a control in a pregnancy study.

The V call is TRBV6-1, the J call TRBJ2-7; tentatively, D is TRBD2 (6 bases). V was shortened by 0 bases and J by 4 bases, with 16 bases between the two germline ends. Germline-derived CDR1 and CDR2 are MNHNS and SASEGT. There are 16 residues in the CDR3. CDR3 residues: CASSEARSGTRYEQYF. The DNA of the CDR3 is TGTGCCAGCAGTGAAGCGCGGTCGGGGACTCGGTACGAGCAGTACTTC.

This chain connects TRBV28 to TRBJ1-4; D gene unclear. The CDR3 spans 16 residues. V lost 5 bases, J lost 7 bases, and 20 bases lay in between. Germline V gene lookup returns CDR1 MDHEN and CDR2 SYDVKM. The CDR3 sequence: CASSPSGTGYSEKLFF. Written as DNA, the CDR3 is TGTGCCAGCAGTCCGTCGGGAACGGGGTATAGTGAAAAACTGTTTTTT.

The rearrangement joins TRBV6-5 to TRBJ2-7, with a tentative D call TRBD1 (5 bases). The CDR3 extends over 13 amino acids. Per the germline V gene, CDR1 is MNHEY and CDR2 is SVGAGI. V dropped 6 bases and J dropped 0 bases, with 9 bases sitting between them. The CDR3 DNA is TGTGCCAGCAGGCAGGGTAGCTCCTACGAGCAGTACTTC. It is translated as CASRQGSSYEQYF.

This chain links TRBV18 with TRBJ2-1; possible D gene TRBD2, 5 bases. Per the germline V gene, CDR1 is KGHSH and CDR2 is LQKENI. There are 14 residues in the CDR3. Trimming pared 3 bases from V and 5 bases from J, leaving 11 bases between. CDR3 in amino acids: CASSPGLSHNEQFF. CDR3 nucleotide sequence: TGTGCCAGCTCACCTGGACTGTCCCACAATGAGCAGTTCTTC.

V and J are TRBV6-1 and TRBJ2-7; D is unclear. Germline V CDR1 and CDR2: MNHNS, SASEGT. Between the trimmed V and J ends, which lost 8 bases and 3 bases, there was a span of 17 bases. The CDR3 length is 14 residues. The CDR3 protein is CASRPPNLDYEQYF. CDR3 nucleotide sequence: TGTGCCAGCCGTCCCCCCAACCTAGACTACGAGCAGTACTTC.